The rows below give T cell receptor beta chains drawn from one sample of a study of CD8 T cells in Susac syndrome. TCRdb independently ran MiXCR on the immunoSEQ multiplex PCR reads; one entry per CDR3 protein. This table has under 200,000 distinct CDR3 sequences, over 85% appearing once. Sequencing input: CD4+ T cells from PBMCs. These receptors all come from a human donor in good health. Each CDR3 is given with its conserved first and last residue. D genes are given only for firm matches. Expanded clones are given a class, and other clones once, few, many or no size at all.

d_call	j_call	clone_size	v_call	cdr3_nt	cdr3_aa
TRBD1	TRBJ2-1	-	TRBV3-1	TGTGCCAGCAGCCAAGGAGTGGACAGGGGAGGGAATGAGCAGTTCTTC	CASSQGVDRGGNEQFF
-	TRBJ2-1	-	TRBV12-3/TRBV12-4	TGTGCCAGCAGCTTTAGACGGGCGTCCAATGAGCAGTTCTTC	CASSFRRASNEQFF
-	TRBJ2-1	-	TRBV7-9	TGTGCCAGCATCTTAACAGCGACCTCCTACAATGAGCAGTTCTTC	CASILTATSYNEQFF
-	TRBJ1-5	-	TRBV15	TGTGCCACCAGCTGGCAGAGACTTTATCAGCCCCAGCATTTT	CATSWQRLYQPQHF
TRBD1	TRBJ2-1	-	TRBV20-1	TGCAGTGCTAGGGCAGAACAGGGGGGTGAGCAGTTCTTC	CSARAEQGGEQFF
-	TRBJ2-7	-	TRBV20-1	TGCAGTGCTAGAGCCTCTCCGGGGCTCTACGAGCAGTACTTC	CSARASPGLYEQYF
TRBD1	TRBJ1-2	-	TRBV28	TGTGCCAGCAGAATCGGGACAGATAACTATGGCTACACCTTC	CASRIGTDNYGYTF
TRBD1	TRBJ1-1	-	TRBV29-1	TGCAGCGGCCAGGGGGCTGATGAAGCTTTCTTT	CSGQGADEAFF
TRBD1	TRBJ2-2	-	TRBV20-1	TGCAGTGCTAGTCGACAGGGGTCGGGCACCGGGGAGCTGTTTTTT	CSASRQGSGTGELFF
-	TRBJ2-3	-	TRBV3-1	TGTGCCAGCAGCCGACAGACAGATACGCAGTATTTT	CASSRQTDTQYF
-	TRBJ1-1	once	TRBV7-2	TGTGCCAGCAGCTTAGCGGCACAGTCGAACACTGAAGCTTTCTTT	CASSLAAQSNTEAFF
TRBD1	TRBJ1-1	-	TRBV28	TGTGCCAGCAGAGTGGCCGGGACAGGGGAAGCTTTCTTT	CASRVAGTGEAFF
-	TRBJ2-3	-	TRBV20-1	TGCAGTGAGGGGGTCACAGATACGCAGTATTTT	CSEGVTDTQYF
-	TRBJ2-5	-	TRBV5-1	TGCGCCAGCAGCTTTTCCCGGGCCTTACCTCAAGAGACCCAGTACTTC	CASSFSRALPQETQYF
-	TRBJ2-1	-	TRBV24-1	TGTGCCACCAGTGCACTACTTGACTCGGCTGATGAGCAGTTCTTC	CATSALLDSADEQFF
TRBD1	TRBJ1-1	-	TRBV29-1	TGCAGCGTCCGGACAGGTGCGGGCACTGAAGCTTTCTTT	CSVRTGAGTEAFF
TRBD2	TRBJ2-1	-	TRBV7-9	TGTGCCAGCAGCCCGCGTGGCGGGGGGGAATACAATGAGCAGTTCTTC	CASSPRGGGEYNEQFF
TRBD1	TRBJ1-2	-	TRBV3-1	TGTGCCAGCAGCGTGGGACAGGGAAACTATGGCTACACCTTC	CASSVGQGNYGYTF
-	TRBJ2-7	once	TRBV23-1	TGCGCCAGCAGTCAATCGAGGGACGAGCAGTACTTC	CASSQSRDEQYF
-	TRBJ2-7	-	TRBV18	TGTGCCAGCTCACCCTTGGCGTACGAGCAGTACTTC	CASSPLAYEQYF
-	TRBJ2-1	-	TRBV2	TGTGCCACCGCTGGACTGAGCAGTCCGTTCTTC	CATAGLSSPFF
-	TRBJ2-1	once	TRBV7-2	TGTGCCAGCAGCTTAGACGCCAGGACAGATGAGCAGTTCTTC	CASSLDARTDEQFF
-	TRBJ2-5	-	TRBV9	TGTGCCAGCAGCGTAGACGGAGAGACCCAGTACTTC	CASSVDGETQYF
TRBD2	TRBJ2-1	-	TRBV29-1	TGCAGCGTCAGATTTAGCGGGAGGGGTAGTGAGCAGTTCTTC	CSVRFSGRGSEQFF
TRBD1	TRBJ2-5	-	TRBV4-3	TGCGCCAGCAGCCTCCGAGGCGACAGGGGAGAGACCCAGTACTTC	CASSLRGDRGETQYF
-	TRBJ2-3	-	TRBV19	TGTGCCAGTAGTATCCAGAGGGGAGATACGCAGTATTTT	CASSIQRGDTQYF
TRBD2	TRBJ2-3	-	TRBV27	TGTGCCAGCAGTTCCCGCGGGACTAGCGGGGGGTCGAATACGCAGTATTTT	CASSSRGTSGGSNTQYF
-	TRBJ2-7	-	TRBV19	TGTGCCAGTAATCAGGGCATTAGGACCTACGAGCAGTACTTC	CASNQGIRTYEQYF
TRBD2	TRBJ2-1	-	TRBV20-1	TGCAGTGCTAGACTTAGCGGGAGGGCCTACAATGAGCAGTTCTTC	CSARLSGRAYNEQFF
-	TRBJ2-5	few	TRBV4-3	TGCGCCAGCAGCCAAGATACTAGCAGAGAGACCCAGTACTTC	CASSQDTSRETQYF
TRBD1	TRBJ2-5	-	TRBV2	TGTGCCAGCAGTGCGACAGGGGGCTGGGAAGAGACCCAGTACTTC	CASSATGGWEETQYF
-	TRBJ2-3	-	TRBV2	TGTGCCAGCAATAGGGAGTCGGGCACAGATACGCAGTATTTT	CASNRESGTDTQYF
-	TRBJ1-1	-	TRBV7-2	TGTGCCAGCAGCTCGGGGGGGTTGGTTGAAGCTTTCTTT	CASSSGGLVEAFF
-	TRBJ2-3	-	TRBV30	TGTGCCTGGAGTGTACGCAGTCCAGATACGCAGTATTTT	CAWSVRSPDTQYF
TRBD2	TRBJ2-5	-	TRBV3-1	TGTGCCAGCAGCTATAGCGGGAGCCAAGAGACCCAGTACTTC	CASSYSGSQETQYF
-	TRBJ2-7	-	TRBV4-3	TGCGCCAGCAGCCAAGATTCCCGACTAGTTTACTACGAGCAGTACTTC	CASSQDSRLVYYEQYF
-	TRBJ1-4	-	TRBV18	TGTGCCAGCTCCTCGGACCTTAATGAAAAACTGTTTTTT	CASSSDLNEKLFF
-	TRBJ2-7	few	TRBV12-3/TRBV12-4	TGTGCCAGCAGTGCTACCTACGAGCAGTACTTC	CASSATYEQYF
-	TRBJ1-2	-	TRBV4-2	TGTGCCAGCAGCCAAGGCGCACTAATAGACTATGGCTACACCTTC	CASSQGALIDYGYTF
-	TRBJ1-1	-	TRBV30	TGTGCCTGGAGCGCTCAGGGGAACACTGAAGCTTTCTTT	CAWSAQGNTEAFF
-	TRBJ2-5	-	TRBV29-1	TGCAGCGTTGCCCGGACGGCGTACCAAGAGACCCAGTACTTC	CSVARTAYQETQYF
-	TRBJ2-3	-	TRBV15	TGTGCCACCAGCAGAGTAGGGGGAGGCACAGATACGCAGTATTTT	CATSRVGGGTDTQYF
TRBD1	TRBJ2-7	-	TRBV4-3	TGCGCCAGCAGCCCTGGGACAGGGGGCGTACACGAGCAGTACTTC	CASSPGTGGVHEQYF
TRBD2	TRBJ2-1	-	TRBV25-1	TGTGCCAGCAGTGACAGCGGGAGGACTGCGGGTGAGCAGTTCTTC	CASSDSGRTAGEQFF
TRBD1	TRBJ1-6	-	TRBV25-1	TGTGCCAGCAGTGAAGGGACAGGAAATAATTCACCCCTCCACTTT	CASSEGTGNNSPLHF
TRBD1	TRBJ1-2	-	TRBV9	TGTGCCAGCAGCGTGGACAGGGAGGCCTATGGCTACACCTTC	CASSVDREAYGYTF
TRBD1	TRBJ2-5	-	TRBV7-9	TGTGCCAGCAGCGCCCGTAGACTCGACAGGGGCACCCAAGAGACCCAGTACTTC	CASSARRLDRGTQETQYF
-	TRBJ1-5	-	TRBV13	TGTGCCAGCAGCTTAGGTGTCAATCAGCCCCAGCATTTT	CASSLGVNQPQHF
TRBD1	TRBJ1-5	-	TRBV18	TGTGCCAGCTCACCATCTACAGGGGACGCCGTCAATCAGCCCCAGCATTTT	CASSPSTGDAVNQPQHF
TRBD1	TRBJ1-2	-	TRBV15	TGTGCCACCAGCAGGGGACAGGGGGCGACCACCTATGGCTACACCTTC	CATSRGQGATTYGYTF
-	TRBJ2-5	-	TRBV3-1	TGTGCCAGCAGCCAGACCTCAGGTAGTCCAGGGGAGACCCAGTACTTC	CASSQTSGSPGETQYF
TRBD1	TRBJ1-5	-	TRBV24-1	TGTGCCACCGCGACCGGGACAGGGGCCAACCAGCCCCAGCATTTT	CATATGTGANQPQHF
TRBD2	TRBJ2-1	-	TRBV4-3	TGCGCCAGCAGCCAAGAGAGTGGGGGGGTCGGCTGGGGTGAGCAGTTCTTC	CASSQESGGVGWGEQFF
-	TRBJ1-5	-	TRBV23-1	TGCGCCAGCAGTCAAGCCCGTCACAGGGTTGGACCCCAGCATTTT	CASSQARHRVGPQHF